This TCR beta chain is drawn from a study of cytomegalovirus exposure and HLA in healthy donors. Study context: A previous analysis identified 95 million to 130 million unique TCR beta sequences derived from around 200 million T cells.

PCR primers comprised 60 Vbeta and 13 Jbeta primers. Measured with immunoSEQ multiplex PCR; TCRdb has only the in-frame clones, and not every one. The table shows under 250,000 clones, with roughly four fifths occurring only once. Among the donors, all were healthy bone marrow donors. Donors were nominally healthy when sampled, though unrecorded immune exposures were likely. V was pared by 1 base and J by 5 bases, with 0 bases of the junction left unmatched. CDR1 is MDHEN and CDR2 is SYDVKM in the germline V gene. This CDR3 has 14 amino acids. Study-level points and caveats: As confirmed in vitro, a few CMV-associated chains were specific for CMV antigens.

Concerning this clone: The antigen remains undetermined.

This chain joins TRBV28 and TRBJ2-2; 8 positions agree with TRBD2. Sequencing input: PBMCs. This receptor was obtained from a woman in her sixties in good health and CMV-seropositive. The CDR3 DNA reads as TGTGCCAGCAGTTTATTAGCGGGGACCGGGGAGCTGTTTTTT. This sequence encodes CASSLLAGTGELFF.